The clone carrying this T cell receptor (beta chain) was picked up one time. Antigen: not known. The data were obtained in a study of T cell repertoires in cytomegalovirus infection. Findings of the study overall: CMV-specific HLA-C-restricted TCR beta clonotypes dominated the ex vivo response.

This CDR3 spans 17 amino acids. Germline V gene sequence: CDR1 MGHDK, CDR2 SYGVNS. Trimming at V came to 4 bases and at J to 3 bases, leaving 9 bases not matched to a gene. From the reads, TCRdb called clonotypes with MiXCR, one entry per CDR3 protein. This repertoire shows nearly 650,000 distinct CDR3 sequences, 24% found once; its top ten account for approximately 8%. The chain employs TRBV25-1 and TRBJ2-2; 9 bases line up with TRBD1. What was sequenced was CD8+ T cells from PBMCs. This TCR came from a human donor in good health (CMV status not recorded). Some clones in this sample may be carry-over from other donors' samples. The CDR3 reads CASSALTQGADTGELFF. For the CDR3, the DNA is TGTGCCAGCAGTGCCCTTACACAGGGGGCCGACACCGGGGAGCTGTTTTTT.